This section outlines one T cell receptor beta chain sequence together with its context. These data originate in a study of cytomegalovirus exposure and HLA in healthy donors. The protocol was immunoSEQ multiplex PCR, while the TCRdb copy is restricted to in-frame clones and leaves out a portion. The sample carries roughly 200,000 clones, more than 75% recorded once. The CDR3 spans 15 residues. The germline V gene has CDR1 SGHTA and CDR2 FQGNSA. Unmatched junction bases numbered 19, after V lost 5 bases and J lost 14 bases. The chain links TRBV7-2 to TRBJ2-3; 7 bases fit TRBD1. The sample comprised PBMCs. The clonotype was recovered from a man aged 30-40 years in good health and CMV-seropositive. The CDR3 loop is CASSANPGQAEVTYF. DNA of the CDR3: TGTGCCAGCAGCGCCAACCCCGGACAGGCGGAAGTAACGTATTTT.